This T cell receptor (beta chain) came from a study of cytomegalovirus exposure and HLA in healthy donors. About the research overall: The Caucasian-associated ancestry cluster contained approximately 81% of the approximately 420 genotyped donors.

Both 60 Vbeta primers and 13 Jbeta primers went into the PCR. How the authors handled the data: Roughly 11 million shared chains were among about 80 million unique TCR beta chains counted in a later analysis. Sequenced by immunoSEQ multiplex PCR; TCRdb stores in-frame clones only, minus some. Clonal size and the V and J genes are those of that table, whereas D and trimming came from the DNA. The profile shows some 120,000 clones, around three quarters of them singletons. The study's findings and limits: CMV serostatus was the sole immune exposure information available.

Remarks on this clone: Its antigen is undetermined.

CDR3 size: 14 residues. V lost 0 bases to trimming and J lost 6 bases; unmatched junction nucleotides: 4. Germline values: CDR1 GTSNPN, CDR2 SVGIG (reference sequence). The sample taken for sequencing was PBMCs. This chain joins TRBV30 and TRBJ1-5, with 8 bases matching TRBD1. The receptor was derived from a man aged 30-40 years in good health and CMV-seronegative. The CDR3 DNA reads TGTGCCTGGAGTGTACCAGGGGGCAGTCAGCCCCAGCATTTT. Translated, it gives CAWSVPGGSQPQHF.